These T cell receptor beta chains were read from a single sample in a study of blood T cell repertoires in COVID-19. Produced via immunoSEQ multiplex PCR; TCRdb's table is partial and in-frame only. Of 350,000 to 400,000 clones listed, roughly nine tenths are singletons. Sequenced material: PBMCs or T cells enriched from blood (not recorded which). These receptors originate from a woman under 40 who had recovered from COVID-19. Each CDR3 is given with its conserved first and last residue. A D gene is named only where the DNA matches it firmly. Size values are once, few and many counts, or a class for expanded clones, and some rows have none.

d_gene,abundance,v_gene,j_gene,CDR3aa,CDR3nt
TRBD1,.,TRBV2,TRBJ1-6,CASGDRASPLHF,TGTGCCAGCGGGGACAGGGCTTCACCCCTCCACTTT
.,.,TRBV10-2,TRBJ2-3,CASRSSMGADTQYF,TGCGCCAGCAGGTCAAGCATGGGAGCGGATACGCAGTATTTT
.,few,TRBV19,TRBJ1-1,CASSIAQGMYTEAFF,TGTGCCAGTAGTATAGCCCAGGGGATGTACACTGAAGCTTTCTTT
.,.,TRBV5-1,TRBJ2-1,CASSSRELSSYNEQFF,TGCGCCAGCAGCTCCCGGGAGCTTTCCTCCTACAATGAGCAGTTCTTC
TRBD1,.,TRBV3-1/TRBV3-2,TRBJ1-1,CASSLAGGKTEAFF,TGTGCCAGCAGCCTCGCAGGGGGCAAGACTGAAGCTTTCTTT
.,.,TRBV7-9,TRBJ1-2,CASSLIADPSTNGYTF,TGTGCCAGCAGCCTCATAGCGGACCCATCAACGAATGGCTACACCTTC
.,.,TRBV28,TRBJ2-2,CASRLVTGELFF,TGTGCCAGCAGGCTAGTTACCGGGGAGCTGTTTTTT
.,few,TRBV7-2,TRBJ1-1,CASSPGILNTEAFF,TGTGCCAGCAGTCCAGGCATCCTGAACACTGAAGCTTTCTTT
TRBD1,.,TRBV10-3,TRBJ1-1,CAISYRGDTEAFF,TGTGCCATCAGTTACAGGGGTGACACTGAAGCTTTCTTT
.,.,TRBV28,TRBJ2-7,CASSRPAMTYEQYF,TGTGCCAGCAGCCGCCCAGCGATGACCTACGAGCAGTACTTC
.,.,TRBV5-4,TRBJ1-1,CASSPAGGRNTEAFF,TGTGCCAGCAGCCCGGCGGGGGGGAGGAACACTGAAGCTTTCTTT
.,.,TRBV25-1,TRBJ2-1,CASSDPTGPNEQFF,TGTGCCAGCAGTGACCCCACAGGACCCAATGAGCAGTTCTTC
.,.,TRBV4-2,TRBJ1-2,CASSQDTGVGYGYTF,TGTGCCAGCAGCCAAGATACGGGAGTGGGCTATGGCTACACCTTC
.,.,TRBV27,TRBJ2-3,CASSVPMGAQYF,TGTGCCAGCAGTGTTCCAATGGGAGCGCAGTATTTT
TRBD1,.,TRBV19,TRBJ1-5,CASSTSDRGAYSNQPQHF,TGTGCCAGTAGTACCTCCGACAGGGGCGCATATAGCAATCAGCCCCAGCATTTT
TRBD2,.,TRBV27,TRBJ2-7,CASSLGLAGGPRTHEQYF,TGTGCCAGCAGTTTAGGGCTAGCGGGAGGGCCGAGAACCCACGAGCAGTACTTC
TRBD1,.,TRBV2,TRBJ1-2,CASSVSPGGNYGYTF,TGTGCCAGCAGTGTGTCTCCAGGGGGTAACTATGGCTACACCTTC
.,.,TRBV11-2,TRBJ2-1,CASSSPRGGNEQFF,TGTGCCAGCAGCTCCCCTCGGGGAGGCAATGAGCAGTTCTTC
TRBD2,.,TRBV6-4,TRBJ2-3,CASPECRGGSTDTQYF,TGTGCCAGCCCCGAGTGCCGCGGGGGGAGCACAGATACGCAGTATTTT
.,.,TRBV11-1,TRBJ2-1,CASSLARYNEQFF,TGTGCCAGCAGCTTAGCGCGCTACAATGAGCAGTTCTTC
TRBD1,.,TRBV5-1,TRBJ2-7,CASRTGQAYEQYF,TGCGCCAGTAGGACAGGCCAAGCCTACGAGCAGTACTTC
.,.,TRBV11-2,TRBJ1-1,CASSLDLGSTEAFF,TGTGCCAGCAGCTTAGATCTTGGGAGCACTGAAGCTTTCTTT
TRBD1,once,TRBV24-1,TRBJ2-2,CATSEGTGGELFF,TGTGCCACCAGTGAAGGGACAGGAGGGGAGCTGTTTTTT
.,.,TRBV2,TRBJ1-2,CASSVSADNYGYTF,TGTGCCAGCAGTGTATCGGCGGATAACTATGGCTACACCTTC
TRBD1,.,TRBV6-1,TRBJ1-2,CASSELRTGAGGYTF,TGTGCCAGCAGTGAACTCAGGACAGGGGCCGGCGGCTACACCTTC
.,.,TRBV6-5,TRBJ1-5,CASSYPGQINQPQHF,TGTGCCAGCAGTTACCCCGGACAGATCAATCAGCCCCAGCATTTT
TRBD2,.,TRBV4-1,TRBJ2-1,CASSSLAGAPYNEQFF,TGCGCCAGCAGCTCCCTAGCGGGAGCCCCCTACAATGAGCAGTTCTTC
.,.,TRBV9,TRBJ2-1,CASSVQGGVNEQFF,TGTGCCAGCAGCGTACAGGGTGGAGTAAATGAGCAGTTCTTC
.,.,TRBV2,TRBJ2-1,CASMPGYNEQFF,TGTGCCAGCATGCCAGGGTACAATGAGCAGTTCTTC
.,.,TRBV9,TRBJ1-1,CASSGPGDQAFF,TGTGCCAGCAGCGGCCCGGGGGATCAAGCTTTCTTT
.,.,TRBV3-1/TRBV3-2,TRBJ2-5,CASSHRDLQETQYF,TGTGCCAGCAGCCACCGGGACTTACAAGAGACCCAGTACTTC
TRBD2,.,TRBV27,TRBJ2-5,CASSPGTSGEETQYF,TGTGCCAGCAGTCCAGGGACTAGCGGGGAAGAGACCCAGTACTTC
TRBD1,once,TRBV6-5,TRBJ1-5,CASSLAGGGNQPQHF,TGTGCCAGCAGTTTAGCAGGGGGCGGAAATCAGCCCCAGCATTTT
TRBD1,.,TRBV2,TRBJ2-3,CASGDRRADTQYF,TGTGCCAGCGGGGACAGGCGGGCAGATACGCAGTATTTT
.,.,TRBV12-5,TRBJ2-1,CASGLDTYEQFF,TGTGCTAGTGGTTTGGACACGTATGAGCAGTTCTTC
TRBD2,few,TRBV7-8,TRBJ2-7,CASSPSGRQTPPF,TGTGCCAGCAGCCCTAGCGGGAGACAGACCCCTCCTTTC
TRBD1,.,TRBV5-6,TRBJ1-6,CASSRGTVSYNSPLHF,TGTGCCAGCAGCCGGGGGACAGTCTCCTATAATTCACCCCTCCACTTT
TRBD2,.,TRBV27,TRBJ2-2,CASSSLAEMNTGELFF,TGTGCCAGCAGTTCGCTAGCGGAGATGAACACCGGGGAGCTGTTTTTT
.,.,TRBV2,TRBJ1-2,CASIQGDYGYTF,TGTGCCAGTATACAGGGTGATTATGGCTACACCTTC
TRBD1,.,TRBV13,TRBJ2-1,CASSPQGDEQFF,TGTGCCAGCAGCCCCCAGGGGGATGAGCAGTTCTTC
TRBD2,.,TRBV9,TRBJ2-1,CASSDRTSGVYNEQFF,TGTGCCAGCAGCGACCGGACTAGCGGGGTCTACAATGAGCAGTTCTTC
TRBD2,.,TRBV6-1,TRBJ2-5,CASSEVGRETQYF,TGTGCCAGCAGTGAGGTCGGGAGGGAGACCCAGTACTTC
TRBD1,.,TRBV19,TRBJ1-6,CASSSTGGVYNSPLHF,TGTGCCAGTAGCTCGACAGGGGGTGTCTATAATTCACCCCTCCACTTT
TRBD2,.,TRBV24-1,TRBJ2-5,CATSEGSGGARETQYF,TGTGCCACCAGTGAGGGGAGCGGGGGGGCCCGAGAGACCCAGTACTTC
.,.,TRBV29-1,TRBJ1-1,CSVEPYTNTEAFF,TGCAGCGTTGAACCGTACACGAACACTGAAGCTTTCTTT
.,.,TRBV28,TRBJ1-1,CASSFPGITEAFF,TGTGCCAGCAGTTTTCCGGGGATCACTGAAGCTTTCTTT
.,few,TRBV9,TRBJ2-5,CASSAPPGQMKETQYF,TGTGCCAGCAGCGCCCCCCCGGGACAAATGAAAGAGACCCAGTACTTC
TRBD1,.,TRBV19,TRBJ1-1,CASSPQTGVGYTEAFF,TGTGCCAGTAGTCCCCAGACAGGGGTAGGGTACACTGAAGCTTTCTTT
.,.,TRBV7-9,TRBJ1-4,CASSFSQGNEKLFF,TGTGCCAGCAGCTTCAGTCAGGGCAATGAAAAACTGTTTTTT
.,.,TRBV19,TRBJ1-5,CASSPWGEGDQPQHF,TGTGCCAGTAGTCCCTGGGGGGAAGGAGATCAGCCCCAGCATTTT
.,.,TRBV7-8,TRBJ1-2,CASSFSGQTPNYGYTF,TGTGCCAGCAGCTTTTCAGGACAGACACCAAACTATGGCTACACCTTC
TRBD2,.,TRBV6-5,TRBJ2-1,CASSPGGHEQFF,TGTGCCAGCAGCCCGGGGGGGCATGAGCAGTTCTTC
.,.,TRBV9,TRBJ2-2,CASSVARGSGELFF,TGTGCCAGCAGCGTAGCCAGGGGTTCCGGGGAGCTGTTTTTT
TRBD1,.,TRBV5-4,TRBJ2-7,CASSLGDRPKYEQYF,TGTGCCAGCAGCTTAGGGGACAGGCCGAAGTACGAGCAGTACTTC
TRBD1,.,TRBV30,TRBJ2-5,CAWSAPDRGLETQYF,TGTGCCTGGAGTGCCCCAGACAGGGGGCTAGAGACCCAGTACTTC
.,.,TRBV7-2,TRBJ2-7,CASSLAAGEGYEQYF,TGTGCCAGCAGCTTAGCGGCAGGGGAGGGCTACGAGCAGTACTTC
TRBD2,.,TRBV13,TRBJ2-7,CASSPGGDYEQYF,TGTGCCAGCAGCCCGGGGGGGGACTACGAGCAGTACTTC
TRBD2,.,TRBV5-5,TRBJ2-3,CASSSRTSPPGADTQYF,TGTGCCAGCAGCTCCCGGACTAGCCCTCCCGGGGCCGATACGCAGTATTTT
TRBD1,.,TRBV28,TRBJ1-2,CASRGTGNANYGYTF,TGTGCCAGCAGGGGGACAGGGAACGCTAACTATGGCTACACCTTC
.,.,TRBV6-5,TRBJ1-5,CASSYSGGTHQPQHF,TGTGCCAGCAGTTACTCGGGAGGGACCCATCAGCCCCAGCATTTT